This entry describes one TCR beta chain. The sample is drawn from a study of blood T cell repertoires in COVID-19. Overall study context: Sites across the United States, Italy and Spain contributed samples from acute and convalescent COVID-19. T cells, B-cell-depleted T cells, or PBMCs supplied cDNA or gDNA.

The authors' processing: Amplified reference gene primers provided the basis for estimating nucleated cell counts. Some clones are missing from TCRdb's copy, which holds only in-frame ones; the method was immunoSEQ multiplex PCR. Clone size and the V and J calls come from that table; the DNA yielded D and trimming. The sample has over 150,000 clones; about 80% are singletons. This CDR3 is built from 15 residues. The germline V gene encodes CDR1 MNHEY and CDR2 SVGAGI. V was cut by 7 bases and J by 4 bases, with 19 bases left in between. Source material: peripheral blood. The gene calls are TRBV6-5 and TRBJ1-2; D not certain. The TCR sequence derives from a woman in her fifties or sixties with acute or convalescent COVID-19. Here the CDR3 reads CASNPLAGSFYGYTF. The CDR3 DNA sequence: TGTGCCAGCAACCCCCTGGCAGGTTCCTTCTATGGCTACACCTTC.